This T cell receptor beta chain was obtained from a study of T cell responses to AZD1222 COVID-19 vaccine. About this clone itself: Antigen unknown.

CDR3 length: 17 amino acids. J lost 5 bases, V lost 3 bases, and 13 bases had no gene match. Looked up from germline, CDR1 is SGHAT and CDR2 is FQNNGV. Data came from immunoSEQ multiplex PCR; TCRdb stores just in-frame clones and leaves some out. This sample has about 180,000 clones; 91% occur once, and the top ten carry 1.5% to 2%. Findings and limits, study-wide: CD4 TCRs associated with vaccination spanned spike, dominating at 160-218 and 743-854. White British ancestry dominated among donors, who included more females, and clonal diversity was possibly underestimated. At study baseline, merely about 6 AZD1222 recipients were seropositive.

This receptor was obtained from an adult in good health. The J gene is TRBJ2-5, the V gene TRBV11-2, with 9 bases that match TRBD1. The sample here was peripheral blood, taken on day 0 of AZD1222 vaccination. Here the CDR3 DNA reads TGTGCCAGCAGCTTGGTTTCCGGGACAGGGCCATGGGAGACCCAGTACTTC. As protein: CASSLVSGTGPWETQYF.